The source of this T cell receptor (beta chain) is a study of identical twins. This clonotype was recorded at least ten times. The antigen is unknown. The study, taken as a whole, reports: Monozygotic twins shared more out-of-frame TCR alpha than recombination models predicted. In cord blood, abundant beta clonotypes had fewer insertions; memory showed no trend. Beta out-of-frame sequences showed weaker excess twin sharing. In drawing conclusions, the study used cross-sectional statistical analysis and did not follow the same donors.

MiXCR, applied by TCRdb to the 5' RACE reads, yields one record per CDR3 protein. The sample consists of around 100,000 distinct CDR3 sequences, less than 6.5% of them appearing once. Germline assignment: CDR1 SGHAT and CDR2 FQNNGV. This CDR3 comprises 12 residues. With 5 bases removed from V and 6 bases from J, the gap between germline ends came to 11 bases. The chain recombines TRBV11-2 with TRBJ2-7; D is unresolved. The sequenced material came from memory T cells sorted from blood. This clonotype originated in a woman in her forties or fifties in good health. CDR3 residues: CASSREIAEQYV. The CDR3 nucleotides are TGTGCCAGCAGCCGTGAAATTGCCGAGCAGTACGTC.